Below are 31 T cell receptor beta chains sequenced from a single sample in a study of T cells in Graves' hyperthyroidism and ophthalmopathy. There were TCR beta CDR3 regions amplified from RNA transcripts. With the HTBI primer set, the TCR CDR3 went through a first round of RT-PCR. Using its own MiXCR run on the multiplex PCR reads, TCRdb lists one record per CDR3 protein. Here the sample spans about 840,000 distinct CDR3 sequences, approximately 40% being singletons. Sample: blood. These receptors came from a man aged 18 to 30 with Graves' hyperthyroidism.

Many counts were recorded for this clonotype. The chain uses TRBV19 and TRBJ1-2, with D possibly TRBD1 on 6 matching bases. This CDR3 is 13 amino acids long. Germline lookup yields CDR1 LNHDA and CDR2 SQIVND (reference sequence). V lost 11 bases, J lost 0 bases, and 13 bases lay in between. The CDR3 nucleotides are TGTGCCTCACATGGACAGCCTAACTATGGCTACACCTTC. As protein: CASHGQPNYGYTF.

The V call is TRBV13, the J call TRBJ1-1, with D maybe TRBD1 (5 bases). Per germline, CDR1 PRHDT and CDR2 FYEKMQ (reference sequence). V lost 0 bases to trimming and J lost 1 base, with 12 bases between them. The CDR3 is 16 residues long. The DNA for the CDR3 is TGTGCCAGCAGCTTAGGCGCCGGACATGAGAACACTGAAGCTTTCTTT. The encoded protein is CASSLGAGHENTEAFF.

Details on this clonotype: This may be a read error, as it is one base from a much larger clone. The chain couples TRBV9 to TRBJ2-5, with 7 bases lining up with TRBD2. The length of the CDR3 is 12 residues. The V gene's germline CDR1 is SGDLS and CDR2 YYNGEE. In DNA, the CDR3 is TGTGACAGCAGCGGAGATGGGGGGGACCAGTACTTC. Translated: CDSSGDGGDQYF.

The sample holds many counts of this clonotype. Written as DNA, the CDR3 is TGCAGTGCCGATTCCGGGGCGGGAGCGGGGCACGAGCAGTACTTC. Its translation is CSADSGAGAGHEQYF. The rearrangement uses TRBV20-1 and TRBJ2-7; TRBD2 aligns across 7 bases. The CDR3 length is 15 residues. With V trimmed by 6 bases and J by 5 bases, 16 bases remained unmatched. Germline values: CDR1 DFQATT, CDR2 SNEGSKA (reference sequence).

The CDR3 sequence is CASSYDRVQGVQTQYF. The CDR3, as DNA: TGTGCCAGCAGTTACGACAGAGTGCAGGGGGTCCAGACCCAGTACTTC. This chain connects TRBV7-4 to TRBJ2-5, with 7 bases identical to TRBD1. This CDR3 is built from 16 residues. CDR1 SGHVT and CDR2 SQSDAQ come from the germline V gene. Trimming removed 6 bases from V and 6 bases from J; junction bases left unmatched: 16.

The CDR3 region has the DNA TGCGCCAGCAGCCGACAGGGGCCCGAAAAACTGTTTTTT. This sequence encodes CASSRQGPEKLFF. V gene TRBV5-1 combines with J gene TRBJ1-4; 8 bases align to TRBD1. Germline CDR1 and CDR2: SGHRS and YFSETQ. The CDR3 covers 13 residues. After removal of 4 bases from V and 8 bases from J, the junction contained 4 bases not matched to a gene.

For this clonotype: This may arise from a read error, as a much more abundant clone is one base away. This chain uses TRBV6-1 with TRBJ1-2; 7 positions match TRBD1. J gave up 4 bases and V 7 bases, and 6 bases lay outside the gene matches. Looked up from germline, CDR1 is MNHNS and CDR2 is SASEGT. CDR3 length equals 13 residues. The chain's CDR3 is CASTEAGGYGYTF. CDR3 DNA: TGTGCCAGCACCGAGGCAGGGGGCTATGGCTACACCTTC.

The genes are TRBV11-2 and TRBJ1-1; 12 bases align to TRBD1. The CDR3 runs to 18 residues. CDR1 is SGHAT and CDR2 is FQNNGV in the germline V gene. V shed 6 bases and J 2 bases; nucleotides not matched to a gene: 13. Here the CDR3 DNA reads TGTGCCAGCAGTTACCTGCGCCTGGGACAGGGGGCTAACACTGAAGCTTTCTTT. Protein: CASSYLRLGQGANTEAFF. The full variable domain, in which reference TRBV11-2 and TRBJ1-1 provide the parts outside the CDR3, is EAGVAQSPRYKIIEKRQSVAFWCNPISGHATLYWYQQILGQGPKLLIQFQNNGVVDDSQLPKDRFSAERLKGVDSTLKIQPAKLEDSAVYLCASSYLRLGQGANTEAFFGQGTRLTVV.

On this clonotype: Without the conserved terminal phenylalanine or tryptophan, this CDR3 likely stems from a read error. The rearrangement links TRBV12-3 or TRBV12-4 to TRBJ1-1; D is uncertain. CDR3 size: 13 residues. The ends were cut back, 5 bases at V and 1 base at J, with 8 bases in the middle. The CDR3 here is CASSGSSNTEAFL. CDR3 nucleotide sequence: TGTGCCAGCAGTGGGAGTTCGAACACTGAAGCTTTCCTT.

The chain combines TRBV5-1 with TRBJ2-7; D tentatively fits TRBD1 or TRBD2 (5 bases each). V was clipped by 5 bases and J by 2 bases, with 11 bases between them. The CDR3 contains 13 residues. Germline V gene lookup returns CDR1 SGHRS and CDR2 YFSETQ. The CDR3 protein is CASRSGQAYEQYF. The CDR3 bases are TGCGCCAGCAGGTCGGGGCAGGCCTACGAGCAGTACTTC. Based on the CDR3 plus reference TRBV5-1 and TRBJ2-7, the full variable domain is KAGVTQTPRYLIKTRGQQVTLSCSPISGHRSVSWYQQTPGQGLQFLFEYFSETQRNKGNFPGRFSGRQFSNSRSEMNVSTLELGDSALYLCASRSGQAYEQYFGPGTRLTVT.

As regards this clonotype: One end of the junction is discordant with germline, which a read error may explain. V gene TRBV2 combines with J gene TRBJ1-5; D is uncertain. The CDR3 spans 14 residues. Germline CDR1 SNHLY, CDR2 FYNNEI. CDR3 bases: TGTGCCCGCAGTTTTGGACCGAACAATCAGCCCCAGCATTTT. Translating it yields CARSFGPNNQPQHF.

DNA of the CDR3: TGTGCCAGCGTTGGGCAGGTCAACACTGAAGCTTTCTTT. This sequence encodes CASVGQVNTEAFF. This chain links TRBV25-1 with TRBJ1-1; D remains ambiguous. The germline V gene encodes CDR1 MGHDK and CDR2 SYGVNS. This CDR3 is 13 amino acids long. V lost 8 bases and J lost 2, with 12 bases in between.

Of note for this clonotype: A read error may explain this, as a much larger clone is one base away. The rearrangement joins TRBV2 to TRBJ2-2, with D possibly being TRBD1 (5 bases). V lost 1 base and J lost 7, with 10 bases in between. Germline V gene sequence: CDR1 SNHLY, CDR2 FYNNEI. CDR3 length: 14 amino acids. The chain's CDR3 is CASSEGQGCGELFF. CDR3 sequence (DNA): TGTGCCAGCAGTGAAGGCCAGGGATGCGGGGAGCTGTTTTTT.

This sequence joins TRBV16 and TRBJ1-2, with D unresolved. The ends were cut back, 2 bases at V and 6 bases at J, with 19 bases in the middle. The CDR3 length is 16 residues. Germline V lookup: CDR1 KGHSY, CDR2 FQNENV. The CDR3 loop reads CASSQPNTRSGDGYTF. The CDR3 DNA sequence: TGTGCCAGCAGCCAACCTAATACACGGAGTGGAGATGGCTACACCTTC.

The chain uses TRBV10-3 and TRBJ1-1; no clear D gene. Germline V gives CDR1 ENHRY, CDR2 SYGVKD. The CDR3 is made up of 11 amino acids. Trimming pared 8 bases from V and 2 bases from J, leaving 6 bases between. The DNA of the CDR3 is TGTGCCATCGATCTCAACACTGAAGCTTTCTTT. Its translation is CAIDLNTEAFF.

This clonotype was recorded at least ten times. J is TRBJ2-7 and V is TRBV19; 7 nucleotides align to TRBD2. Germline V gene sequence: CDR1 LNHDA, CDR2 SQIVND (reference sequence). The CDR3 has 14 residues. Unmatched junction bases numbered 7, after V lost 8 bases and J lost 0 bases. The CDR3 reads CASRDSGSSYEQYF. The DNA for the CDR3 is TGTGCCAGTCGTGATAGCGGGTCCTCCTACGAGCAGTACTTC.

The genes are TRBV7-8 and TRBJ1-2; possibly TRBD1 for D (6 bases). This CDR3 has 14 amino acids. The germline CDR1 and CDR2 sequences are SGHVS and FQNEAQ. V was trimmed by 6 bases and J by 4 bases, leaving 15 bases between them. The CDR3 region is CASSPDRSSYGYTF. CDR3 DNA: TGTGCCAGCAGTCCCGACAGGAGCAGCTATGGCTACACCTTC.

The chain joins TRBV2 to TRBJ2-7, with a tentative D call TRBD2 (5 bases). This CDR3 region has 15 residues. Germline CDR1 is SNHLY and CDR2 is FYNNEI. V was shortened by 5 bases and J by 3 bases, with 17 bases between the two germline ends. The CDR3 region has the DNA TGTGCCAGCAGTCTTGGCGGACTTGAAAACTACGAGCAGTACTTC. Residues: CASSLGGLENYEQYF.

A few counts support this clonotype. The V call is TRBV2, the J call TRBJ2-7; D may be TRBD1 (5 bases). The CDR3 extends over 15 amino acids. Trimming removed 6 bases from V and 5 bases from J, with 20 bases in between. The germline gives CDR1 SNHLY, CDR2 FYNNEI. This chain's CDR3 is CASRERWQGIDEQYF. CDR3 DNA: TGTGCCAGCAGGGAAAGGTGGCAGGGTATAGACGAGCAGTACTTC.

This clonotype was observed at least ten times. The chain employs TRBV29-1 and TRBJ2-5; the match to TRBD2 covers 8 bases. Trimming removed 7 bases from V and 5 bases from J; junction bases left unmatched: 12. There are 14 residues in the CDR3. Germline values: CDR1 SQVTM, CDR2 ANQGSEA. The chain's CDR3 is CSAGEIAGRETQYF. CDR3 DNA sequence: TGCAGCGCCGGAGAGATAGCGGGGAGGGAGACCCAGTACTTC.

V gene TRBV5-1 combines with J gene TRBJ2-6; D remains unclear. Trimming shortened V by 0 bases and J by 4 bases, and 11 bases separated the two germline ends. The CDR3 has 16 residues. The germline V gene has CDR1 SGHRS and CDR2 YFSETQ. The CDR3 sequence: CASSLGPLGGANVLTF. CDR3 coding DNA: TGCGCCAGCAGCTTGGGACCCCTTGGCGGGGCCAACGTCCTGACTTTC. Drawing the rest from reference TRBV5-1 and TRBJ2-6, the complete variable domain is KAGVTQTPRYLIKTRGQQVTLSCSPISGHRSVSWYQQTPGQGLQFLFEYFSETQRNKGNFPGRFSGRQFSNSRSEMNVSTLELGDSALYLCASSLGPLGGANVLTFGAGSRLTVL.

About this clonotype: At one end the junction does not follow the germline gene, possibly because of a read error. V is TRBV7-9 and J is TRBJ1-5; TRBD1 is a possible D gene (5 bases). CDR1 and CDR2 from the germline V gene are SEHNR and FQNEAQ (reference sequence). The CDR3 contains 17 residues. CDR3 DNA sequence: TGCGCCAGCAGCCAAGTAAAAGACAGCTGGGCCGGTCAGCCCCAGCATTTT. This codes for CASSQVKDSWAGQPQHF. Variable domain in full (rest from reference TRBV7-9 and TRBJ1-5): DTGVSQNPRHKITKRGQNVTFRCDPISEHNRLYWYRQTLGQGPEFLTYFQNEAQLEKSRLLSDRFSAERPKGSFSTLEIQRTEQGDSAMYLCASSQVKDSWAGQPQHFGDGTRLSIL.

The J gene is TRBJ2-5, the V gene TRBV5-4; TRBD1 might be the D (6 bases). Germline assignment: CDR1 SGHNT and CDR2 YYREEE (reference sequence). V gave up 0 bases and J gave up 5 bases, with 11 bases separating them. This CDR3 comprises 14 residues. Here the CDR3 DNA reads TGTGCCAGCAGCTTGGCTCTGGGGGCCGAGACCCAGTACTTC. It specifies CASSLALGAETQYF.

The chain is built from TRBV11-2 and TRBJ2-2, with D unresolved. Trimming stripped 8 bases from V and 6 bases from J, with 7 bases between. The CDR3 has 11 residues. Germline V gene data show CDR1 as SGHAT and CDR2 as FQNNGV. The CDR3 nucleotides are TGTGCCAGCGGAAAGTCCGGGGAGCTGTTTTTT. Protein product: CASGKSGELFF.

V and J are TRBV2 and TRBJ2-5, with 8 positions matching TRBD2. The CDR3 has 18 amino acids. V trimming: 2 bases; J trimming: 5 bases; junction bases outside the gene matches: 16. CDR1 is SNHLY, CDR2 FYNNEI, per germline. The CDR3 sequence: CASSEPAPERGIRETQYF. In nucleotides, the CDR3 is TGTGCCAGCAGTGAACCTGCGCCTGAGCGGGGGATAAGGGAGACCCAGTACTTC.

A remark on this clonotype: Sequence at one end of the junction differs from germline and may be a read error. The DNA of the CDR3 is TGCAGTGCTAAGGTCGGACGGTACTACGAGCAGCACTTC. This gives the protein CSAKVGRYYEQHF. The chain couples TRBV20-1 to TRBJ2-7; no firm D call. Germline CDR1 is DFQATT and CDR2 is SNEGSKA (reference sequence). CDR3 size: 13 residues.

In this sample, this clonotype turned up many times. This sequence joins TRBV24-1 and TRBJ2-2, with 7 bases aligning to TRBD2. With 2 bases clipped from V and 12 bases from J, the junction kept 2 bases outside the gene matches. The germline V gene has CDR1 KGHDR and CDR2 SFDVKD. The CDR3 is made up of 12 amino acids. Written as DNA, the CDR3 is TGTGCCACCAGTGATTGGGAGGGCAAGCTGTTTTTT. Translating it yields CATSDWEGKLFF.

This clonotype was seen more than once but under ten times. The chain employs TRBV20-1 and TRBJ2-7; D tentatively reads TRBD1 or TRBD2 (5 bases each). Germline V gene lookup returns CDR1 DFQATT and CDR2 SNEGSKA (reference sequence). V lost 5 bases and J 3 bases, leaving 20 bases between the germline ends. The CDR3 is 15 residues long. The CDR3 region has the DNA TGCAGTGCTCCTTCCGAATGGGGACCCGGCTACGAGCAGTACTTC. Amino acids: CSAPSEWGPGYEQYF.

The CDR3 sequence is CSTGTGGIEQYF. As DNA, the CDR3 is TGCAGCACCGGGACAGGGGGAATCGAGCAGTACTTC. V and J are TRBV20-1 and TRBJ2-7; the match to TRBD1 covers 11 bases. The CDR3 has 12 amino acids. Germline V gene lookup returns CDR1 DFQATT and CDR2 SNEGSKA (reference sequence).

This clonotype was seen a single time. The J gene is TRBJ1-1, the V gene TRBV27, with D uncertain. V dropped 9 bases and J dropped 4 bases, with 9 bases sitting between them. The CDR3 has 11 residues. The V gene's germline CDR1 is MNHEY and CDR2 SMNVEV (reference sequence). The DNA for the CDR3 is TGTGCCAGTGTGATGAGCACTGAAGCTTTCTTT. It is translated as CASVMSTEAFF.

This clonotype was counted at least ten times. V usage is TRBV29-1 and J usage is TRBJ2-2, with a weak D call TRBD1 (6 bases). V lost 4 bases, J lost 3 bases, and 12 bases lay in between. CDR3 length: 14 residues. Looked up from germline, CDR1 is SQVTM and CDR2 is ANQGSEA. CDR3 in amino acids: CSVGEGGYTGELFF. The CDR3 DNA follows: TGCAGCGTTGGTGAAGGGGGTTACACCGGGGAGCTGTTTTTT.